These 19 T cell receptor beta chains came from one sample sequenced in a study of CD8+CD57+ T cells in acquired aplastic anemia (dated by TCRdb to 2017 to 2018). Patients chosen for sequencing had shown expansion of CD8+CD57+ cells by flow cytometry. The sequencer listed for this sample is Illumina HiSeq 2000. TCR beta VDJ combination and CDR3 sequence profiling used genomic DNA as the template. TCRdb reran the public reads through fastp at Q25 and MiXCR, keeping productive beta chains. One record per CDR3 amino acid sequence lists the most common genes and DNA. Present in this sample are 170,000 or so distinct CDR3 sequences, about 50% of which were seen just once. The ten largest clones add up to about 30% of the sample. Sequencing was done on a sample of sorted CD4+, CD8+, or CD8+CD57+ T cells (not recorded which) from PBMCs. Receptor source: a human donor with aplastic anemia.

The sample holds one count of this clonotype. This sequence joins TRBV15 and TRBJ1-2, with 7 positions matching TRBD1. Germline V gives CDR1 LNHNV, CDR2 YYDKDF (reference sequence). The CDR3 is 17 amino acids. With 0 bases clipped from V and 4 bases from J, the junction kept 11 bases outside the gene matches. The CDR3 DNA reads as TGTGCCACCAGCAGAGAAGCGCCCTCGACAGGGATCTATGGCTACACCTTC. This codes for CATSREAPSTGIYGYTF.

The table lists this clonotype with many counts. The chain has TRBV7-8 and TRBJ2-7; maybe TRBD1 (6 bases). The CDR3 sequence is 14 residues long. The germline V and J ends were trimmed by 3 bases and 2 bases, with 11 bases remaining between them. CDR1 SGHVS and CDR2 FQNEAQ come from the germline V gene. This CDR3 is CASSFTGTTYEQYF. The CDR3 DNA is TGTGCCAGCAGCTTTACAGGGACCACCTACGAGCAGTACTTC. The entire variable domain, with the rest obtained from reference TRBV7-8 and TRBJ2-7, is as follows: GAGVSQSPRYKVAKRGQDVALRCDPISGHVSLFWYQQALGQGPEFLTYFQNEAQLDKSGLPSDRFFAERPEGSVSTLKIQRTQQEDSAVYLCASSFTGTTYEQYFGPGTRLTVT.

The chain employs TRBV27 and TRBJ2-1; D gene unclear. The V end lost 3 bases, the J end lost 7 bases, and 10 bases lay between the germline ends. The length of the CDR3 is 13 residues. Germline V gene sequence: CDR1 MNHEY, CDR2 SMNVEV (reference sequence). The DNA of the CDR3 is TGTGCCAGCAGTTTCGTGTATGGGAATGAGCAGTTCTTC. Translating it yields CASSFVYGNEQFF.

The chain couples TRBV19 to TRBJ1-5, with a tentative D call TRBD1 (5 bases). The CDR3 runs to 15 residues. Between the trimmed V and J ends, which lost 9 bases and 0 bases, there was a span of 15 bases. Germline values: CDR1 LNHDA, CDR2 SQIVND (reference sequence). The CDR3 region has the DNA TGTGCCAGCGAACTCCAGGGAATTAGCAATCAGCCCCAGCATTTT. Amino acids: CASELQGISNQPQHF.

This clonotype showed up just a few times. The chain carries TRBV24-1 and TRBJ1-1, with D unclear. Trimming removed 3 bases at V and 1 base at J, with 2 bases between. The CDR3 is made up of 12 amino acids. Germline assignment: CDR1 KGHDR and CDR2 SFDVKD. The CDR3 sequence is CATSDRNTEAFF. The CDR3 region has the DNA TGTGCCACCAGTGATAGGAACACTGAAGCTTTCTTT.

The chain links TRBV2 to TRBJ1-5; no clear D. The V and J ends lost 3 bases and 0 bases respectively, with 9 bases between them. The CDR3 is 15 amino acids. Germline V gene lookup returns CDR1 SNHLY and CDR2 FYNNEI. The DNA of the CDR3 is TGTGCCAGCAGTGATATGGGGATTAGCAATCAGCCCCAGCATTTT. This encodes CASSDMGISNQPQHF.

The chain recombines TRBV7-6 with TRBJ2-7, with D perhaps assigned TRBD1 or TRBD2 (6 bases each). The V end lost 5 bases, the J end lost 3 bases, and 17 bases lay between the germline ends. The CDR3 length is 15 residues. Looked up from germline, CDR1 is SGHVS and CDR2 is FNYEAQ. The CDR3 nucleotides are TGTGCCAGCAGCGAGGACATAGGGGGGCTCTACGAGCAGTACTTC. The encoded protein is CASSEDIGGLYEQYF.

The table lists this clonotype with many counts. Written as DNA, the CDR3 is TGTGCCCAGGAACTAGCGGGTACAACAGGGGCCCAGTACTTC. It specifies CAQELAGTTGAQYF. This chain connects TRBV2 to TRBJ2-5, with 9 bases matching TRBD2. The germline CDR1 and CDR2 sequences are SNHLY and FYNNEI. The CDR3 covers 14 residues. Losses at the gene ends were 11 bases for V and 9 bases for J; bases not matched to a gene: 16.

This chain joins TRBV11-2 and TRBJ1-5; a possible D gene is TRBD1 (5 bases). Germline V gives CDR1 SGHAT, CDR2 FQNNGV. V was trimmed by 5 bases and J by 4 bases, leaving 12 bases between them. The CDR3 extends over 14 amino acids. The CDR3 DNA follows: TGTGCCAGCAGCAAGACCGGGGGAAATCAGCCCCAGCATTTT. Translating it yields CASSKTGGNQPQHF.

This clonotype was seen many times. CDR3 coding DNA: TGTGCCACCAGTGACCGACGGCGTACGCAGTATTTT. It is translated as CATSDRRRTQYF. V gene TRBV24-1 combines with J gene TRBJ2-3; D call uncertain. The V gene's germline CDR1 is KGHDR and CDR2 SFDVKD. The CDR3 has 12 residues. The ends were cut back, 4 bases at V and 8 bases at J, with 9 bases in the middle.

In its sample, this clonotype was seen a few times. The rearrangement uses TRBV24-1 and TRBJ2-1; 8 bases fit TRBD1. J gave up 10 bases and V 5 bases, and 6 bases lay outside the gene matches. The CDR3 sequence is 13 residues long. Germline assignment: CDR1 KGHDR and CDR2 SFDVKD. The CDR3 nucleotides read TGTGCCACCAGTGGGCCAGGGGGCGCGGAGCAGTTCTTC. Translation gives CATSGPGGAEQFF.

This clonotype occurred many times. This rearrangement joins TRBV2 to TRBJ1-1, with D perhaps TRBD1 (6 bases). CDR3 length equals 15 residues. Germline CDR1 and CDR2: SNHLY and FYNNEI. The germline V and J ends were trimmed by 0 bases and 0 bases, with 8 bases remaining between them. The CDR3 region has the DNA TGTGCCAGCAGTGAAGCGCGGACAGTGAACACTGAAGCTTTCTTT. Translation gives CASSEARTVNTEAFF. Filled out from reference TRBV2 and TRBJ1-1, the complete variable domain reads EPEVTQTPSHQVTQMGQEVILRCVPISNHLYFYWYRQILGQKVEFLVSFYNNEISEKSEIFDDQFSVERPDGSNFTLKIRSTKLEDSAMYFCASSEARTVNTEAFFGQGTRLTVV.

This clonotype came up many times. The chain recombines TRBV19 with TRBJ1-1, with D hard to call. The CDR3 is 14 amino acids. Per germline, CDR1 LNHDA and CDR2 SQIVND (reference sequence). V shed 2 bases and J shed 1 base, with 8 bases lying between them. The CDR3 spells CASSIFLENTEAFF. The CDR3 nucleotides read TGTGCCAGTAGTATATTTCTGGAGAACACTGAAGCTTTCTTT.

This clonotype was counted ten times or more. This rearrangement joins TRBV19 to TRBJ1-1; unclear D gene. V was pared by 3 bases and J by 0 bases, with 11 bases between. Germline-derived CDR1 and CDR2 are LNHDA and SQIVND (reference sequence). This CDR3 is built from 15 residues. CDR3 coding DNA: TGTGCCAGTAGTATTCCCCATGTCATGAACACTGAAGCTTTCTTT. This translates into CASSIPHVMNTEAFF.

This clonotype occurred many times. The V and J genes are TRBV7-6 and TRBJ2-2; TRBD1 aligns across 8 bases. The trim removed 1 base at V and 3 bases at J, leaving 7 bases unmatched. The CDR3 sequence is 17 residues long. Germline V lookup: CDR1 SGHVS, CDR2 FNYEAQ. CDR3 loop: CASSLVFQGADTGELFF. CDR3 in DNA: TGTGCCAGCAGCTTAGTTTTCCAGGGGGCTGACACCGGGGAGCTGTTTTTT.

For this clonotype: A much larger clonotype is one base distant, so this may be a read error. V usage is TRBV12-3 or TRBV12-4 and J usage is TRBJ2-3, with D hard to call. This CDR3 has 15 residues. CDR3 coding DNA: TGTGCCAACAGTTTATTCGGTCCGCAAAGGGATACGCAGTATTTT. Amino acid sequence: CANSLFGPQRDTQYF.

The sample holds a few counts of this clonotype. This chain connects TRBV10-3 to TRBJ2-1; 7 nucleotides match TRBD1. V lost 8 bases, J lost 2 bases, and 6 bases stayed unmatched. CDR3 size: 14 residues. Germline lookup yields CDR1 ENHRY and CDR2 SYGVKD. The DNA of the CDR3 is TGTGCCATCGGTGCCGGGACAGCCTACAATGAGCAGTTCTTC. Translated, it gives CAIGAGTAYNEQFF.

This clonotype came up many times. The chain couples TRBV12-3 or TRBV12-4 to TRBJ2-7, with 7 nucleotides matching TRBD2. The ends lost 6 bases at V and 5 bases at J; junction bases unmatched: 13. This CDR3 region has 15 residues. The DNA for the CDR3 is TGTGCCAGCAGAGCAAGTGGGAGGGTTGGACACGAGCAGTACTTC. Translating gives CASRASGRVGHEQYF.

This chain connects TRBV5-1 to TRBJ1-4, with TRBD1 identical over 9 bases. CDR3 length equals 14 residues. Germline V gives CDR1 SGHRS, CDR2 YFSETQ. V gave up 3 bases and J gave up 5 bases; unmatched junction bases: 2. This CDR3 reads CASSSGTGNEKLFF. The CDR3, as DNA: TGCGCCAGCAGCTCCGGGACAGGGAATGAAAAACTGTTTTTT.